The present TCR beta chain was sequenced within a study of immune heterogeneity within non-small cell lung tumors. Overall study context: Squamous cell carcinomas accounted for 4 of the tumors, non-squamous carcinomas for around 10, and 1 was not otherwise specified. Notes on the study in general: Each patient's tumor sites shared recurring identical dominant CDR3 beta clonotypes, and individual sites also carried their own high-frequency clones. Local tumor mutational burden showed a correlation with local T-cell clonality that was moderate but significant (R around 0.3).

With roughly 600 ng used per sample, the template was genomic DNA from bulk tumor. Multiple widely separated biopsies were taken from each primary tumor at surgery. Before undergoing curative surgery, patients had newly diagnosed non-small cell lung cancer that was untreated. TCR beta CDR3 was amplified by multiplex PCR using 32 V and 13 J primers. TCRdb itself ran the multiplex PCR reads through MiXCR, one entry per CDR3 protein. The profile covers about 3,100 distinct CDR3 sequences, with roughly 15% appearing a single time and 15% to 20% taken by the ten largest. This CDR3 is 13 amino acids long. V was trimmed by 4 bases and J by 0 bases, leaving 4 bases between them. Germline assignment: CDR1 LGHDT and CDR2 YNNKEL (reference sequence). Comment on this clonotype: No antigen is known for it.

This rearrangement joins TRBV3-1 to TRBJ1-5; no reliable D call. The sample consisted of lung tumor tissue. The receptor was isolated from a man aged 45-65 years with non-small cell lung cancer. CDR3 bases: TGTGCCAGCAGCCCCAATAGCAATCAGCCCCAGCATTTT. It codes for CASSPNSNQPQHF.